The 9 T cell receptor beta chains listed next were all sequenced from one sample in a study of blood T cell repertoires in COVID-19. Produced via immunoSEQ multiplex PCR; TCRdb's table is partial and in-frame only. Here the sample spans about 76,000 clones, around 80% being singletons. The material sequenced was peripheral blood. All receptors come from a woman aged 55-69 years with acute or convalescent COVID-19.

V gene TRBV18 combines with J gene TRBJ1-6; 8 bases map to TRBD1. Per the germline V gene, CDR1 is KGHSH and CDR2 is LQKENI. CDR3 length: 15 amino acids. V lost 3 bases to trimming and J lost 8 bases; unmatched junction nucleotides: 6. The chain's CDR3 is CASSPRQGTDSPLHF. In DNA, the CDR3 is TGTGCCAGCTCACCCCGACAGGGGACGGATTCACCCCTCCACTTT.

In this sample, this clone turned up once. As DNA, the CDR3 is TGCGCCAGCAGCTCTCAAGGACTAGCGGGGGAGGTGCAGTTCTTC. Its protein product is CASSSQGLAGEVQFF. The rearrangement joins TRBV5-1 to TRBJ2-1; 13 nucleotides align to TRBD2. The CDR3 has 15 residues. The V segment lost 3 bases and the J segment 12 bases; nucleotides outside the gene matches: 9. The germline V gene has CDR1 SGHRS and CDR2 YFSETQ.

The chain combines TRBV25-1 with TRBJ2-7; TRBD1 aligns across 8 bases. Germline trimming cut 5 bases from V and 6 bases from J; bases unmatched to any gene: 6. This CDR3 has 13 residues. Germline V gene lookup returns CDR1 MGHDK and CDR2 SYGVNS. This CDR3 is CASSTSTGAEQYF. The CDR3 DNA reads as TGTGCCAGCAGTACCTCGACAGGGGCCGAGCAGTACTTC.

The gene calls are TRBV18 and TRBJ1-5; D is uncertain. CDR1 KGHSH and CDR2 LQKENI come from the germline V gene. The ends were cut back, 2 bases at V and 0 bases at J, with 8 bases in the middle. The CDR3 is 15 residues long. The CDR3 DNA reads as TGTGCCAGCTCACCAATAGCAGATAGCAATCAGCCCCAGCATTTT. Its translation is CASSPIADSNQPQHF.

V usage is TRBV5-1 and J usage is TRBJ1-5, with D uncertain. Germline lookup yields CDR1 SGHRS and CDR2 YFSETQ. CDR3 length equals 14 residues. Deletions cut 0 bases from V and 3 bases from J, with 7 bases between. The CDR3 region has the DNA TGCGCCAGCAGCTTGGATAGTGCCAATCAGCCCCAGCATTTT. Protein product: CASSLDSANQPQHF. The variable domain in full, completed from reference TRBV5-1 and TRBJ1-5, reads KAGVTQTPRYLIKTRGQQVTLSCSPISGHRSVSWYQQTPGQGLQFLFEYFSETQRNKGNFPGRFSGRQFSNSRSEMNVSTLELGDSALYLCASSLDSANQPQHFGDGTRLSIL.

This chain links TRBV4-1 with TRBJ2-1; maybe TRBD1 (5 bases). The CDR3 sequence is 13 residues long. Germline V gives CDR1 MGHRA, CDR2 YSYEKL. V was cut by 0 bases and J by 9 bases, with 9 bases left in between. The DNA of the CDR3 is TGCGCCAGCAGCCAAGATTCGCAGGGTGAGCAGTTCTTC. This codes for CASSQDSQGEQFF.

The sample holds a few counts of this clone. The chain employs TRBV3-1 (or the pseudogene TRBV3-2) and TRBJ2-2; 11 bases align to TRBD1. The CDR3 extends over 17 amino acids. Germline CDR1 and CDR2: LGHDT and YNNKEL (reference sequence). Trimming took 4 bases from V and 6 from J; bases not matched to a gene: 10. In nucleotides, the CDR3 is TGTGCCAGCAGCCGCCGGACAGGGGGCTTTGTCGCCGGGGAGCTGTTTTTT. Amino acids: CASSRRTGGFVAGELFF.

The chain is built from TRBV7-9 and TRBJ2-5; TRBD1 is a possible D gene (6 bases). V lost 5 bases and J 7 bases, leaving 17 bases between the germline ends. Germline assignment: CDR1 SEHNR and CDR2 FQNEAQ (reference sequence). The CDR3 consists of 14 residues. CDR3 bases: TGTGCCAGCAGCCCACAGGGTATGTCGCGGACCCAGTACTTC. This codes for CASSPQGMSRTQYF.

This clone occurred once. The chain is built from TRBV3-1 (or the pseudogene TRBV3-2) and TRBJ1-6; D remains unclear. Germline CDR1 and CDR2: LGHDT and YNNKEL (reference sequence). This CDR3 comprises 14 residues. V dropped 1 base and J dropped 14 bases, with 15 bases sitting between them. CDR3 in amino acids: CASSQGGGEGALHF. CDR3 DNA: TGTGCCAGCAGCCAAGGAGGTGGTGAGGGCGCCCTCCACTTT.